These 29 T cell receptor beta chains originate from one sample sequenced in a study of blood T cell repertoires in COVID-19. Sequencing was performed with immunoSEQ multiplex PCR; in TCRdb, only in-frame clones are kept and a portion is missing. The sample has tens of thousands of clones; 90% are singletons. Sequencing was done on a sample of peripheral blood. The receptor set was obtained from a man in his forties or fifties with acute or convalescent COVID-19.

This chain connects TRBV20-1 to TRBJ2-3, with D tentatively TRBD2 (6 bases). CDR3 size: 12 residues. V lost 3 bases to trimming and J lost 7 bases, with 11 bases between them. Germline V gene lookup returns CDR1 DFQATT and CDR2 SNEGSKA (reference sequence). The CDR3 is CSASGGTNTQYF. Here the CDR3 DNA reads TGCAGTGCTAGTGGCGGGACCAATACGCAGTATTTT.

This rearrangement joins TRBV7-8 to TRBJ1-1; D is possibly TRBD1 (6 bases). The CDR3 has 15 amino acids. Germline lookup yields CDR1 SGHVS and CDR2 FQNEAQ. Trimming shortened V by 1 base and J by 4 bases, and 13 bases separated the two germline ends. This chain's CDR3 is CASSLERGWTTEAFF. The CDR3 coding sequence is TGTGCCAGCAGCTTAGAAAGGGGGTGGACCACTGAAGCTTTCTTT. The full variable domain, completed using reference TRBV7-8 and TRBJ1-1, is GAGVSQSPRYKVAKRGQDVALRCDPISGHVSLFWYQQALGQGPEFLTYFQNEAQLDKSGLPSDRFFAERPEGSVSTLKIQRTQQEDSAVYLCASSLERGWTTEAFFGQGTRLTVV.

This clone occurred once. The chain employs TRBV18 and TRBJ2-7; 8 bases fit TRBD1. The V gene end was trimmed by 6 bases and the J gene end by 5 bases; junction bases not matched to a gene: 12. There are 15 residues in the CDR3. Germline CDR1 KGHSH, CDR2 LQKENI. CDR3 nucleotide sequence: TGTGCCAGCTCCTCCTTTGGGGGACAGGACGACGAGCAGTACTTC. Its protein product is CASSSFGGQDDEQYF.

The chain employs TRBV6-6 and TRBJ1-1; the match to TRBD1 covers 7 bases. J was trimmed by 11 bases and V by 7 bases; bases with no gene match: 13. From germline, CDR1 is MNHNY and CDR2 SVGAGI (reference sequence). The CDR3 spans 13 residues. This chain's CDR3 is CASIRTGGFEAFF. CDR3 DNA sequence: TGTGCCAGCATAAGGACAGGAGGCTTCGAGGCTTTCTTT.

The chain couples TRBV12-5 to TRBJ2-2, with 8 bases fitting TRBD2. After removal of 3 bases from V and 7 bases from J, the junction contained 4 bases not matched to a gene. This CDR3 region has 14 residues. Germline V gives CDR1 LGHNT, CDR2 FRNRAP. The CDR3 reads CASGFGGASGELFF. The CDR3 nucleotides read TGTGCTAGTGGTTTCGGGGGGGCGAGCGGGGAGCTGTTTTTT.

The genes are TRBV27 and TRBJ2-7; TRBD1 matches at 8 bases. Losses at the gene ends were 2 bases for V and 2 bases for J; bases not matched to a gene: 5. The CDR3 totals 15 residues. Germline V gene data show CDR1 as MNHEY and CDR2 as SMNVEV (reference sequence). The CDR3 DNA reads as TGTGCCAGCAGTTTACGGCAGGGGGCCCCCTACGAGCAGTACTTC. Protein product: CASSLRQGAPYEQYF.

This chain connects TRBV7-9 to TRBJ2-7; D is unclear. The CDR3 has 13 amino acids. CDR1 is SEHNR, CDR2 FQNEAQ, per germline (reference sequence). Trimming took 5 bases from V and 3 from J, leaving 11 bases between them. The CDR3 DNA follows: TGTGCCAGCAGCCCAGTAGCCGACTACGAGCAGTACTTC. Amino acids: CASSPVADYEQYF.

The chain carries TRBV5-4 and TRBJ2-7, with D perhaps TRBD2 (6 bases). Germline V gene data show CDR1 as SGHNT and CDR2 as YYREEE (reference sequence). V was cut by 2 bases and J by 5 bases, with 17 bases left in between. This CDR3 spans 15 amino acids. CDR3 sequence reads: CASSLYSGGRDEQYF. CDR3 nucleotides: TGTGCCAGCAGCTTATATTCCGGGGGACGCGACGAGCAGTACTTC.

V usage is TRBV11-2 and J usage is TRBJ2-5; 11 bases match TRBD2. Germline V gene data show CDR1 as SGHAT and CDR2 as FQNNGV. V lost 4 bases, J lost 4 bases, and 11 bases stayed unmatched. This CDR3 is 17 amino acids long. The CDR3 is CASSSLGSGGGRETQYF. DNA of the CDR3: TGTGCCAGCAGCTCCCTGGGTAGCGGGGGGGGTCGAGAGACCCAGTACTTC.

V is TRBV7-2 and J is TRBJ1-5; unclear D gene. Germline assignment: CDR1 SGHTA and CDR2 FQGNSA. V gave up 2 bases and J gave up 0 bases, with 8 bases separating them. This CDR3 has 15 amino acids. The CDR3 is CASSLSGYSNQPQHF. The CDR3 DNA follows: TGTGCCAGCAGCTTAAGCGGGTATAGCAATCAGCCCCAGCATTTT.

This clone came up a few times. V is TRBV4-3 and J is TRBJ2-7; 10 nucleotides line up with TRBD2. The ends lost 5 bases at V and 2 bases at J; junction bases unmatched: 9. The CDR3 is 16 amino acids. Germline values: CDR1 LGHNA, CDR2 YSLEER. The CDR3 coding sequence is TGCGCCAGCAGCATCCCGGGACTAGCGCGAGCCTACGAGCAGTACTTC. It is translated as CASSIPGLARAYEQYF.

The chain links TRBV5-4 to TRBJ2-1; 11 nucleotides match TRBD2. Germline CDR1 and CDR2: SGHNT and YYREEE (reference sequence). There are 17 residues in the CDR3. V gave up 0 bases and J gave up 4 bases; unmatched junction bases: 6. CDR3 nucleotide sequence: TGTGCCAGCAGCTTGGAAGTTTCTAGCGGGGGGTACAATGAGCAGTTCTTC. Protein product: CASSLEVSSGGYNEQFF.

The CDR3 spells CASSEPGQGNTEAFF. In DNA, the CDR3 is TGTGCCAGCAGTGAACCGGGACAGGGTAACACTGAAGCTTTCTTT. The chain uses TRBV25-1 and TRBJ1-1; 9 bases are shared with TRBD1. This CDR3 comprises 15 residues. Per the germline V gene, CDR1 is MGHDK and CDR2 is SYGVNS. V was clipped by 2 bases and J by 2 bases; unmatched bases: 3.

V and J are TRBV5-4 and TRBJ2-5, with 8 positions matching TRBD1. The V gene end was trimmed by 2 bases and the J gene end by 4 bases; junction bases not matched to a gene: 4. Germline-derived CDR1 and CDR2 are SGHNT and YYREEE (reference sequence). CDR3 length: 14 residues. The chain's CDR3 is CASSLEDRVETQYF. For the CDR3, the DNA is TGTGCCAGCAGCTTAGAGGACAGGGTAGAGACCCAGTACTTC.

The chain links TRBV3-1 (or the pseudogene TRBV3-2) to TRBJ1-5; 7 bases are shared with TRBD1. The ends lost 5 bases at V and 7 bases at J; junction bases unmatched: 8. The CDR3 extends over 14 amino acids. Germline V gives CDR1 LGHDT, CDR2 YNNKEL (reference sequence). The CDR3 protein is CASSYDRESQPQHF. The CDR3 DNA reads TGTGCCAGCAGCTACGACAGGGAAAGCCAGCCCCAGCATTTT.

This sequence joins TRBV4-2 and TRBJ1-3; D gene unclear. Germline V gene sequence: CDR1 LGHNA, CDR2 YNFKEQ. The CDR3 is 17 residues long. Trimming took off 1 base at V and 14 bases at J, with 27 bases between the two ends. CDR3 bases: TGTGCCAGCAGCCAAGCCAAAACCGTGGTGTTCCTCTCCTACGTATATTTT. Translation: CASSQAKTVVFLSYVYF.

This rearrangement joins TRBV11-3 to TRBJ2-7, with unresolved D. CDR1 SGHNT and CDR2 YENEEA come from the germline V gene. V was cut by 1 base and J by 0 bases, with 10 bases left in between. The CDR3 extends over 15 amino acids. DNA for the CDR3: TGTGCCAGCAGCTTAGTAACAGTCCACTCCTACGAGCAGTACTTC. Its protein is CASSLVTVHSYEQYF.

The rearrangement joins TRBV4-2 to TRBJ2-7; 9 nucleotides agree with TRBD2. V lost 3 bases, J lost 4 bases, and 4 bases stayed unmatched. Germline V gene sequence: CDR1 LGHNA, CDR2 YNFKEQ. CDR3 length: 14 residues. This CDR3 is CASSQGGRGYEQYF. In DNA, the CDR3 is TGTGCCAGCAGCCAGGGCGGGAGGGGGTACGAGCAGTACTTC.

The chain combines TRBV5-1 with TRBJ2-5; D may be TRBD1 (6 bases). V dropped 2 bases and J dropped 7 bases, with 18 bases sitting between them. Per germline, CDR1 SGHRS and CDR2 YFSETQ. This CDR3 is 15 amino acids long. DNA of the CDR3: TGCGCCAGCAGCTTAGTAGGGTTTGCAGGGGTGACCCAGTACTTC. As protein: CASSLVGFAGVTQYF.

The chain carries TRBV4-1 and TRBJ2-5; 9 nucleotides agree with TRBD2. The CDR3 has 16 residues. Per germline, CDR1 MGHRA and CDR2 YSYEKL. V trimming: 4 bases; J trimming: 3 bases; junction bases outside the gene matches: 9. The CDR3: CASSLPGAGGKETQYF. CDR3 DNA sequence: TGCGCCAGCAGCCTCCCCGGCGCGGGAGGGAAAGAGACCCAGTACTTC.

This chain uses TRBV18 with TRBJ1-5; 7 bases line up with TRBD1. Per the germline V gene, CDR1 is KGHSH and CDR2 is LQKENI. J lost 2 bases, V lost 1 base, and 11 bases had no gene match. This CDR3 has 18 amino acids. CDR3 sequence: CASSPRETGVMGNQPQHF. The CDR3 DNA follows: TGTGCCAGCTCACCACGAGAAACAGGGGTGATGGGCAATCAGCCCCAGCATTTT.

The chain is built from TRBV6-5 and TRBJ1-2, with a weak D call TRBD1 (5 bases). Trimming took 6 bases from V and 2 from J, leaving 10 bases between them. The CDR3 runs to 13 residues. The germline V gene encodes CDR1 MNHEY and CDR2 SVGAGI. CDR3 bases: TGTGCCAGCAGCTCGACAGCCAACTATGGCTACACCTTC. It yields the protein CASSSTANYGYTF.

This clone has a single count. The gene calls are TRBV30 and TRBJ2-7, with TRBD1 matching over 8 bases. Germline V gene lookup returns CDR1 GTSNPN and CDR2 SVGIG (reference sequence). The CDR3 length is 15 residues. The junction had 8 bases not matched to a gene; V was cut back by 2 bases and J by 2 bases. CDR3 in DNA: TGTGCCTGGAGTATGACAGGGGCCGCTCCCTACGAGCAGTACTTC. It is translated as CAWSMTGAAPYEQYF.

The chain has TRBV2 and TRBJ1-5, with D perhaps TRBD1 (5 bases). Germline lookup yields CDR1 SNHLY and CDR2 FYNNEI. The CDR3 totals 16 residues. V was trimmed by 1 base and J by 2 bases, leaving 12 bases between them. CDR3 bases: TGTGCCAGCAGTGAAGGCAGGGTCTATGGCAATCAGCCCCAGCATTTT. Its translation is CASSEGRVYGNQPQHF.

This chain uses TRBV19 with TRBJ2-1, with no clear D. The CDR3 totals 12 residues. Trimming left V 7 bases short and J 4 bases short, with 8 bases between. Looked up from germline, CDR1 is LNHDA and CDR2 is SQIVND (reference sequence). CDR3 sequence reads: CASTSVYNEQFF. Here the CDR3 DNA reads TGTGCCAGTACTTCCGTTTACAATGAGCAGTTCTTC.

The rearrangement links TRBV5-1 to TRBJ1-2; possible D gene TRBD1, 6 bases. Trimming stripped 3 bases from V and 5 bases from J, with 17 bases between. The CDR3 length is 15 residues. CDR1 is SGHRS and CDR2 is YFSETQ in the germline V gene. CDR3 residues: CASSSVRGGAYGYTF. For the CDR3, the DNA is TGCGCCAGCAGCTCCGTAAGGGGGGGGGCTTATGGCTACACCTTC.

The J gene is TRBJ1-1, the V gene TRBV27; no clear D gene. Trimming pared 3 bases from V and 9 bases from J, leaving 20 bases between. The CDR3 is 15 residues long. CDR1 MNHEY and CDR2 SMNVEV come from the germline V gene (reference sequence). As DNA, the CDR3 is TGTGCCAGCAGTTTCCCCGGGGTGGCTTTGAGAAAAGCTTTCTTT. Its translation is CASSFPGVALRKAFF.

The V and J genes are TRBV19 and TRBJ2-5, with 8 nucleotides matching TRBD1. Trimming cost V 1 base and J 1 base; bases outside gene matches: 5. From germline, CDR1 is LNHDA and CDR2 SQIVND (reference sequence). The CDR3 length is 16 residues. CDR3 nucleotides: TGTGCCAGTAGTATAGCGTCAGGGGGCCTCCAAGAGACCCAGTACTTC. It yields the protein CASSIASGGLQETQYF. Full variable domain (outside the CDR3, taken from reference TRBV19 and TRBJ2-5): DGGITQSPKYLFRKEGQNVTLSCEQNLNHDAMYWYRQDPGQGLRLIYYSQIVNDFQKGDIAEGYSVSREKKESFPLTVTSAQKNPTAFYLCASSIASGGLQETQYFGPGTRLLVL.

The CDR3 region is CASSLVPVGAETQYF. CDR3 bases: TGTGCCAGCAGCTTAGTTCCAGTGGGAGCGGAGACCCAGTACTTC. The chain joins TRBV7-9 to TRBJ2-5, with D perhaps matching TRBD2 (5 bases). V lost 1 base and J 5 bases, leaving 14 bases between the germline ends. The CDR3 runs 15 residues. Per germline, CDR1 SEHNR and CDR2 FQNEAQ (reference sequence). Supplemented by reference TRBV7-9 and TRBJ2-5, the full variable domain reads DTGVSQNPRHKITKRGQNVTFRCDPISEHNRLYWYRQTLGQGPEFLTYFQNEAQLEKSRLLSDRFSAERPKGSFSTLEIQRTEQGDSAMYLCASSLVPVGAETQYFGPGTRLLVL.